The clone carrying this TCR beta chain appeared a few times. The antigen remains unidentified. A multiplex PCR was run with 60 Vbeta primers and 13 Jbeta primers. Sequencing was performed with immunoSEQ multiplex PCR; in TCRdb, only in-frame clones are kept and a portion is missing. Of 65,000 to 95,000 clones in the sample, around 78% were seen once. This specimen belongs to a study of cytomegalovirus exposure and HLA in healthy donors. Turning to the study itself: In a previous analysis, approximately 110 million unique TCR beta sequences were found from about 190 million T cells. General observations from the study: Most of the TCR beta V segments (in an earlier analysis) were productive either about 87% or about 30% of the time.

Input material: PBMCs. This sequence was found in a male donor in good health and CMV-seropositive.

The CDR3 here is CASSNTGALQPQHF. The CDR3 DNA follows: TGTGCCAGCAGTAATACAGGGGCGCTTCAGCCCCAGCATTTT. The rearrangement uses TRBV2 and TRBJ1-5, with TRBD1 identical over 7 bases. Germline CDR1 SNHLY, CDR2 FYNNEI. V gave up 5 bases and J gave up 6 bases; unmatched junction bases: 7. This CDR3 is built from 14 residues.